The clone carrying this T cell receptor (beta chain) has a count of ten or more. The antigen is undetermined. This entry is derived from a study of T-cell reconstitution after alpha-beta-depleted transplantation in children. Trimming cost V 7 bases and J 6 bases, with 10 bases left between them. Germline V gene data show CDR1 as MDHEN and CDR2 as SYDVKM. The CDR3 has 12 amino acids. The authors prepared the TCRbeta library with unique molecular identifiers. TCRdb reanalysed the PCR reads using MiXCR and keeps one entry per CDR3 protein. The sample lists a few hundred thousand distinct CDR3 sequences; roughly 6.6% were seen once. Findings and caveats of the study: Diversity and T-cell counts at one year after transplant derived mostly from new T cells. Several hundred expanded graft clones reportedly gave rise to the alpha-beta T cells present about two months after transplant.

The sample in question was PBMCs, obtained before TCRalphabeta/CD19-depleted stem cell transplant. The chain uses TRBV28 and TRBJ2-4; TRBD1 might be the D (6 bases). This sequence originates from a boy aged 2 to 9 with acute lymphoblastic leukemia, due to receive a stem cell transplant. This chain's CDR3 is CASNLDRNIQYF. In nucleotides, the CDR3 is TGTGCCAGCAATTTGGACAGAAACATTCAGTACTTC. The whole variable domain, filled in from reference TRBV28 and TRBJ2-4, reads DVKVTQSSRYLVKRTGEKVFLECVQDMDHENMFWYRQDPGLGLRLIYFSYDVKMKEKGDIPEGYSVSREKKERFSLILESASTNQTSMYLCASNLDRNIQYFGAGTRLSVL.